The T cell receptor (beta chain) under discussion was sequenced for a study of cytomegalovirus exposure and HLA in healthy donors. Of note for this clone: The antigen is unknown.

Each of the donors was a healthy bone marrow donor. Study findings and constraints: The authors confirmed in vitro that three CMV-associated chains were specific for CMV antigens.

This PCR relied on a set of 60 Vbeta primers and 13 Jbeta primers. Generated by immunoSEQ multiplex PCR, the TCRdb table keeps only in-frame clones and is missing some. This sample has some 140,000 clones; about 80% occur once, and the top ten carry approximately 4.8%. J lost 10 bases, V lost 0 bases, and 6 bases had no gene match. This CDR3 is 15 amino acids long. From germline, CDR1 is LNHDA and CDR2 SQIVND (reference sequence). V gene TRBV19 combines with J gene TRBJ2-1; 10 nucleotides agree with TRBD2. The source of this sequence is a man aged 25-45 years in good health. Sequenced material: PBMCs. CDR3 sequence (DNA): TGTGCCAGTAGTATAGAGGCTAGCGGGAGCAGGGAGCAGTTCTTC. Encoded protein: CASSIEASGSREQFF.